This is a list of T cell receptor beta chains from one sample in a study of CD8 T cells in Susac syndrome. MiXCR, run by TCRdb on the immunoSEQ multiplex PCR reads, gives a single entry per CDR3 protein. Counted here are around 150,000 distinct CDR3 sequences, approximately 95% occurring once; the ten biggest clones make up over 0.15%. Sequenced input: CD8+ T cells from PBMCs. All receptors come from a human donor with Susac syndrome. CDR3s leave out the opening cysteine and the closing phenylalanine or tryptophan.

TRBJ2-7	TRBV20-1	SARKRTGYSYEQY
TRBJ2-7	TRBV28	ASNTPGTEFFYEQY
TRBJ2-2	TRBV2	ASSDWGGELF
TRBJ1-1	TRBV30	AWVQRQAF
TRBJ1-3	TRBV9	ASSGPAAISDTIY
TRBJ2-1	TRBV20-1	SARSLYNEQF
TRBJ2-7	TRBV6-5	ASSYSSIGEKGHEQY
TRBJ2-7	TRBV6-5	ASSYSNPTTGVGNEQY
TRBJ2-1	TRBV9	ASRGLRSNEQF
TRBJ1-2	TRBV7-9	ASSLLVQTFNYGYT
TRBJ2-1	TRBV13	ASSLGSGEQF
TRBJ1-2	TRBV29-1	SVAGSNYGYT
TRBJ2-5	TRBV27	ASSLGATHYQETQY
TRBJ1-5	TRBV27	ASSNRQGAQPQH
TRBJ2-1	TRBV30	AWLGLNYNEQF
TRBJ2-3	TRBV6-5	ASSPALDTQY
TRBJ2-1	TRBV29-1	SVVGRYNEQF
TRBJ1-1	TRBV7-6	ASSLGAGGYVF
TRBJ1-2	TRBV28	ASSQGTFYGYT
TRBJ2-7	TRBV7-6	ASSSDRGWGYEQY
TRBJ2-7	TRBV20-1	SARGGTSLSYEQY
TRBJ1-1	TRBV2	ASSEYVGEAF